This entry lists 30 T cell receptor beta chains sequenced from one sample in a study of shared clonotypes between healthy human individuals. Measured with immunoSEQ multiplex PCR; TCRdb has only the in-frame clones, and not every one. The top ten clones hold under 0.45% of a sample with a few million clones, 93% of them seen once. Source material: naive CD4+ T cells from PBMCs. Noted subset: CD45RA+ positively selected. These receptors all come from a man between 18 and 29 years old in good health. Some clones in this sample may be carry-over from other donors' samples.

V usage is TRBV7-9 and J usage is TRBJ1-1; no reliable D call. This CDR3 is built from 11 residues. Deletions cut 6 bases from V and 7 bases from J, with 9 bases between. The germline V gene encodes CDR1 SEHNR and CDR2 FQNEAQ (reference sequence). CDR3 in DNA: TGTGCCAGCAGTCAAAGCTATGAAGCTTTCTTT. This encodes CASSQSYEAFF.

The chain employs TRBV5-1 and TRBJ2-5; the match to TRBD2 covers 13 bases. The CDR3 is 15 residues long. Germline V gene data show CDR1 as SGHRS and CDR2 as YFSETQ. The junction had 5 bases not matched to a gene; V was cut back by 4 bases and J by 5 bases. CDR3 sequence: CASSGLLAGGETQYF. CDR3 nucleotides: TGCGCCAGCAGCGGCTTACTAGCGGGAGGGGAGACCCAGTACTTC.

This clone was detected once. The CDR3 loop is CASSLYPSSDSYEQYF. In nucleotides, the CDR3 is TGCGCCAGCAGCCTATATCCTAGCTCGGACTCCTACGAGCAGTACTTC. This chain links TRBV5-1 with TRBJ2-7, with a tentative D call TRBD2 (5 bases). Trimming cost V 4 bases and J 0 bases, with 17 bases left between them. This CDR3 is built from 16 residues. Germline CDR1 and CDR2: SGHRS and YFSETQ. Supplemented by reference TRBV5-1 and TRBJ2-7, the full variable domain reads KAGVTQTPRYLIKTRGQQVTLSCSPISGHRSVSWYQQTPGQGLQFLFEYFSETQRNKGNFPGRFSGRQFSNSRSEMNVSTLELGDSALYLCASSLYPSSDSYEQYFGPGTRLTVT.

A remark on this clone: This sample includes further DNA sequences coding for the same CDR3. V usage is TRBV28 and J usage is TRBJ2-1; D is uncertain. Germline V gene data show CDR1 as MDHEN and CDR2 as SYDVKM. Trimming removed 2 bases from V and 7 bases from J, with 6 bases in between. This CDR3 region has 12 residues. The CDR3 reads CASSLGENEQFF. The CDR3 coding sequence is TGTGCCAGCAGTTTAGGGGAAAATGAGCAGTTCTTC.

The rearrangement joins TRBV12-5 to TRBJ2-7; 8 nucleotides match TRBD1. V was pared by 4 bases and J by 6 bases, with 2 bases of the junction left unmatched. Germline CDR1 reads LGHNT; CDR2 reads FRNRAP. The CDR3 totals 12 residues. CDR3 loop: CASGSGGGEQYF. The CDR3 region has the DNA TGTGCTAGTGGTTCAGGGGGCGGCGAGCAGTACTTC.

Regarding this clone: This specimen includes other DNA sequences encoding the same CDR3. The chain joins TRBV9 to TRBJ2-3; 8 bases agree with TRBD2. Germline lookup yields CDR1 SGDLS and CDR2 YYNGEE. This CDR3 comprises 15 residues. V shed 2 bases, J shed 3 bases, and the junction held 5 bases outside the gene matches. The chain's CDR3 is CASSVGLADTDTQYF. Here the CDR3 DNA reads TGTGCCAGCAGCGTCGGACTAGCAGATACAGATACGCAGTATTTT.

The gene calls are TRBV4-1 and TRBJ2-7; perhaps TRBD1 as D (5 bases). The CDR3 covers 15 residues. Germline CDR1 reads MGHRA; CDR2 reads YSYEKL. Trimming removed 4 bases from V and 5 bases from J, with 18 bases in between. CDR3 nucleotides: TGCGCCAGCAGCCTCCCGAAGGAAGGGGCCCACGAGCAGTACTTC. It is translated as CASSLPKEGAHEQYF.

This chain uses TRBV5-5 with TRBJ2-7; no clear D gene. Germline loops: CDR1 SGHKS, CDR2 YYEKEE (reference sequence). CDR3 length: 12 amino acids. Trimming removed 2 bases from V and 4 bases from J, with 7 bases in between. The chain's CDR3 is CASSLSQYEQYF. As DNA, the CDR3 is TGTGCCAGCAGCTTATCGCAGTACGAGCAGTACTTC.

V and J are TRBV25-1 and TRBJ2-7; D remains ambiguous. This CDR3 comprises 17 residues. V lost 1 base, J lost 0 bases, and 16 bases lay in between. Germline loops: CDR1 MGHDK, CDR2 SYGVNS. The CDR3 DNA sequence: TGTGCCAGCAGTGAATTCCCCGTCGAGTGGAACTCCTACGAGCAGTACTTC. It yields the protein CASSEFPVEWNSYEQYF.

This chain links TRBV5-4 with TRBJ2-1; D remains ambiguous. This CDR3 has 14 amino acids. Trimming left V 5 bases short and J 0 bases short, with 9 bases between. CDR1 is SGHNT and CDR2 is YYREEE in the germline V gene (reference sequence). The CDR3 here is CASSGFSSYNEQFF. The CDR3 DNA follows: TGTGCCAGCAGTGGGTTTAGCTCCTACAATGAGCAGTTCTTC.

This clone has only one observation. V usage is TRBV11-2 and J usage is TRBJ2-1; D not certain. The CDR3 spans 11 residues. Trimming took 3 bases from V and 9 from J, leaving 6 bases between them. The germline V gene encodes CDR1 SGHAT and CDR2 FQNNGV. CDR3 loop: CASSFPAEQFF. CDR3 in DNA: TGTGCCAGCAGCTTTCCTGCTGAGCAGTTCTTC.

V and J are TRBV28 and TRBJ1-5; tentatively, D is TRBD1 (6 bases). With 5 bases removed from V and 7 bases from J, the gap between germline ends came to 18 bases. This CDR3 has 15 residues. Germline assignment: CDR1 MDHEN and CDR2 SYDVKM. The CDR3 DNA sequence: TGTGCCAGCAGTACCCGGACAGCCCCGGGGCAGCCCCAGCATTTT. Protein product: CASSTRTAPGQPQHF. The full variable domain, completed using reference TRBV28 and TRBJ1-5, is DVKVTQSSRYLVKRTGEKVFLECVQDMDHENMFWYRQDPGLGLRLIYFSYDVKMKEKGDIPEGYSVSREKKERFSLILESASTNQTSMYLCASSTRTAPGQPQHFGDGTRLSIL.

Points on this clone: Other DNA sequences in this sample translate to the same CDR3. The V call is TRBV2, the J call TRBJ2-7; 8 bases line up with TRBD1. J was trimmed by 4 bases and V by 8 bases; bases with no gene match: 4. The CDR3 runs to 12 residues. Germline CDR1 is SNHLY and CDR2 is FYNNEI. The CDR3 coding sequence is TGTGCCAGCGGAACAGGGGGGTACGAGCAGTACTTC. It is translated as CASGTGGYEQYF.

CDR3 sequence: CASSRGQYQPQHF. As DNA, the CDR3 is TGTGCCAGCAGTCGGGGACAGTATCAGCCCCAGCATTTT. The chain joins TRBV28 to TRBJ1-5, with 7 bases aligning to TRBD1. Germline V CDR1 and CDR2: MDHEN, SYDVKM. The CDR3 length is 13 residues. V lost 5 bases, J lost 5 bases, and 3 bases stayed unmatched.

The J gene is TRBJ2-1, the V gene TRBV7-8; D gene ambiguous. Germline-derived CDR1 and CDR2 are SGHVS and FQNEAQ. Trimming left V 5 bases short and J 0 bases short, with 11 bases between. The CDR3 has 15 residues. The CDR3 DNA reads TGTGCCAGCAGCCCGCAAGTCGGCTCCTACAATGAGCAGTTCTTC. Amino acids: CASSPQVGSYNEQFF.

V and J are TRBV11-3 and TRBJ2-3; 9 positions match TRBD1. CDR1 and CDR2 (germline): SGHNT, YENEEA. The CDR3 covers 17 residues. The trim removed 0 bases at V and 2 bases at J, leaving 6 bases unmatched. As DNA, the CDR3 is TGTGCCAGCAGCTTAGACGGGACAGGGAGATACACAGATACGCAGTATTTT. It translates to CASSLDGTGRYTDTQYF.

The rearrangement joins TRBV5-4 to TRBJ1-3; D gene uncertain. Per the germline V gene, CDR1 is SGHNT and CDR2 is YYREEE (reference sequence). V lost 2 bases, J lost 1 base, and 7 bases lay in between. This CDR3 is 14 amino acids long. Written as DNA, the CDR3 is TGTGCCAGCAGCTTCGATCCATCTGGAAACACCATATATTTT. This encodes CASSFDPSGNTIYF.

The gene calls are TRBV14 and TRBJ1-1, with 11 bases identical to TRBD1. CDR1 is SGHDN and CDR2 is FVKESK in the germline V gene. The CDR3 loop spans 17 amino acids. The V gene end was trimmed by 1 base and the J gene end by 5 bases; junction bases not matched to a gene: 9. Here the CDR3 reads CASSQGKDRGRGTEAFF. The CDR3 coding sequence is TGTGCCAGCAGCCAAGGAAAGGACAGGGGGCGCGGGACTGAAGCTTTCTTT. Together with reference TRBV14 and TRBJ1-1, the CDR3 gives the full variable domain: EAGVTQFPSHSVIEKGQTVTLRCDPISGHDNLYWYRRVMGKEIKFLLHFVKESKQDESGMPNNRFLAERTGGTYSTLKVQPAELEDSGVYFCASSQGKDRGRGTEAFFGQGTRLTVV.

V usage is TRBV6-5 and J usage is TRBJ2-1; D is possibly TRBD1 or TRBD2 (6 bases each). V was cut by 0 bases and J by 4 bases, with 13 bases left in between. CDR1 and CDR2 (germline): MNHEY, SVGAGI. The CDR3 is 16 amino acids. In nucleotides, the CDR3 is TGTGCCAGCAGTTACTCGACGGGGGCGAAGTACAATGAGCAGTTCTTC. Protein sequence: CASSYSTGAKYNEQFF.

The chain uses TRBV28 and TRBJ2-7, with TRBD2 as a possible D gene (5 bases). CDR3 size: 13 residues. V was shortened by 7 bases and J by 4 bases, with 14 bases between the two germline ends. The germline CDR1 and CDR2 sequences are MDHEN and SYDVKM. CDR3 sequence reads: CASTLGAEYEQYF. CDR3 nucleotide sequence: TGTGCCAGCACCCTTGGAGCGGAGTACGAGCAGTACTTC.

This clone was detected once. Other DNA sequences in the same sample also yield this CDR3. This chain connects TRBV7-3 to TRBJ2-5; 7 positions match TRBD2. Germline values: CDR1 SGHTA, CDR2 FQGTGA. J lost 4 bases, V lost 2 bases, and 1 base had no gene match. The CDR3 length is 13 residues. The CDR3 DNA reads TGTGCCAGCAGCTTAGGGAGGGGAGAGACCCAGTACTTC. It yields the protein CASSLGRGETQYF.

This chain links TRBV9 with TRBJ2-1, with a weak D call TRBD2 (6 bases). V lost 4 bases and J 3 bases, leaving 14 bases between the germline ends. The CDR3 totals 15 residues. From germline, CDR1 is SGDLS and CDR2 YYNGEE. CDR3 in amino acids: CASSSAGSGYNEQFF. The CDR3 bases are TGTGCCAGCAGCTCGGCCGGTAGCGGCTACAATGAGCAGTTCTTC.

This clone occurred once. The V call is TRBV4-1, the J call TRBJ2-5, with 16 bases fitting TRBD2. The CDR3 is 19 residues long. After removal of 8 bases from V and 4 bases from J, the junction contained 16 bases not matched to a gene. Germline CDR1 reads MGHRA; CDR2 reads YSYEKL. DNA for the CDR3: TGCGCCAGCGGCTATGGGAGGGGGACTAGCGGGAGGGGTGGAGAGACCCAGTACTTC. Residues: CASGYGRGTSGRGGETQYF.

The rearrangement uses TRBV9 and TRBJ2-2, with TRBD2 matching 10 bases. Trimming at V came to 5 bases and at J to 7 bases, leaving 8 bases not matched to a gene. This CDR3 region has 15 residues. Germline loops: CDR1 SGDLS, CDR2 YYNGEE. The CDR3: CASSVTGTSVGELFF. CDR3 coding DNA: TGTGCCAGCAGTGTAACCGGGACTAGCGTCGGGGAGCTGTTTTTT.

V and J are TRBV18 and TRBJ2-3; D gene ambiguous. The V end lost 0 bases, the J end lost 4 bases, and 5 bases lay between the germline ends. The CDR3 totals 13 residues. CDR1 is KGHSH and CDR2 is LQKENI in the germline V gene. The CDR3 bases are TGTGCCAGCTCACCACCGATAGCAGATACGCAGTATTTT. It yields the protein CASSPPIADTQYF.

Of note for this clone: The junction differs from germline at one of its ends, possibly a read error. The V and J genes are TRBV6-6 and TRBJ2-7; D is ambiguous. CDR1 and CDR2 from the germline V gene are MNHNY and SVGAGI (reference sequence). The CDR3 is 14 residues long. CDR3: CANSLLMRPYEQYF. In nucleotides, the CDR3 is TGTGCCAACAGTTTATTGATGCGGCCCTACGAGCAGTACTTC.

This rearrangement joins TRBV7-2 to TRBJ2-1; TRBD2 aligns across 11 bases. From germline, CDR1 is SGHTA and CDR2 FQGNSA. The length of the CDR3 is 17 residues. After removal of 4 bases from V and 7 bases from J, the junction contained 12 bases not matched to a gene. Written as DNA, the CDR3 is TGTGCCAGCAGCTACCCTATAGCGGGAGGGCCCCGGAATGAGCAGTTCTTC. Protein product: CASSYPIAGGPRNEQFF.

The chain employs TRBV28 and TRBJ2-6, with 7 bases lining up with TRBD2. V shed 6 bases, J shed 2 bases, and the junction held 10 bases outside the gene matches. This CDR3 has 17 amino acids. Germline CDR1 reads MDHEN; CDR2 reads SYDVKM. In nucleotides, the CDR3 is TGTGCCAGCAGCCACCGTCTTCGGGGGGCTGGGGCCAACGTCCTGACTTTC. Encoded protein: CASSHRLRGAGANVLTF.

As regards this clone: The same CDR3 can be traced to other DNA sequences in this sample. The chain has TRBV5-6 and TRBJ1-2, with TRBD1 as a possible D gene (6 bases). Germline-derived CDR1 and CDR2 are SGHDT and YYEEEE. The CDR3 is 14 amino acids. V was clipped by 0 bases and J by 1 base, with 7 bases between them. The DNA for the CDR3 is TGTGCCAGCAGCTTGGACAGGGTTAACTATGGCTACACCTTC. Its protein is CASSLDRVNYGYTF.

CDR3 sequence (DNA): TGTGCCAGCAGCTCCTTAAGGGGGTGGGGTTACGAGCAGTACTTC. Its protein product is CASSSLRGWGYEQYF. This chain links TRBV5-6 with TRBJ2-7; the D gene is possibly TRBD1 (6 bases). The germline CDR1 and CDR2 sequences are SGHDT and YYEEEE. With 3 bases removed from V and 4 bases from J, the gap between germline ends came to 17 bases. The length of the CDR3 is 15 residues.